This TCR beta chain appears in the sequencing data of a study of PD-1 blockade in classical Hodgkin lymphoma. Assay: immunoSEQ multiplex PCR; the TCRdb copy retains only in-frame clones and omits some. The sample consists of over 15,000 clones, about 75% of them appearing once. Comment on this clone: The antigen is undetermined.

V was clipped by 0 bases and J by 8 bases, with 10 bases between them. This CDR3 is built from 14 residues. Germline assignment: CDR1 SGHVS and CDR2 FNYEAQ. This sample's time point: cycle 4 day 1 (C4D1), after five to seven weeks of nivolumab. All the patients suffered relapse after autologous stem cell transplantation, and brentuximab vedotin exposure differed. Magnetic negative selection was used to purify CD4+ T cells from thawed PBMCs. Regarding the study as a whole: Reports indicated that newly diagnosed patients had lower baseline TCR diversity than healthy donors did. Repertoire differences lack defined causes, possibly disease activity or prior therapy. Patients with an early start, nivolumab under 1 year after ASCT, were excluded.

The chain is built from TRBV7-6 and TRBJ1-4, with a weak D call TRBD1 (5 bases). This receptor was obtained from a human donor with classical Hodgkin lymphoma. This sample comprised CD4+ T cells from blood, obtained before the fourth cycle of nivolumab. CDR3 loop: CASSLAGGSEKLFF. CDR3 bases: TGTGCCAGCAGCTTAGCGGGGGGGTCCGAAAAACTGTTTTTT.